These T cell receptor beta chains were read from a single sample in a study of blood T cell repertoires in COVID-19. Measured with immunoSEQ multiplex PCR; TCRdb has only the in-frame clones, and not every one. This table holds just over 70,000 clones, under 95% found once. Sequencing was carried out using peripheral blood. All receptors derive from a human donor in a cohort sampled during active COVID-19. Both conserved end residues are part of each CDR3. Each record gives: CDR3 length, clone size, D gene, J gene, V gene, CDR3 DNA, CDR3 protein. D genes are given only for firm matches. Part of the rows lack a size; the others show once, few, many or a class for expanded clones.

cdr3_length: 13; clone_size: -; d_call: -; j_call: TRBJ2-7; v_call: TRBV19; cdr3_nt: TGTGCCAGTAGTATAGATAATAGAGCCGAGCAGTACTTC; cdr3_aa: CASSIDNRAEQYF
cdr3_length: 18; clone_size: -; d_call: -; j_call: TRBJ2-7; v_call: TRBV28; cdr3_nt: TGTGCCAGCAGTCCCAGGTGGGGGAGGGACAGGAGCTCCTACGAGCAGTACTTC; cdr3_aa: CASSPRWGRDRSSYEQYF
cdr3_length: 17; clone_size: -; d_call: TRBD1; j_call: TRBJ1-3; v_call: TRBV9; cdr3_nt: TGTGCCAGCAGCGTAGGGACAGGGGGTAGCTCTGGAAACACCATATATTTT; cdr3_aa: CASSVGTGGSSGNTIYF
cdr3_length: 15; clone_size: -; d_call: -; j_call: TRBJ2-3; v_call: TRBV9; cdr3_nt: TGTGCCAGCAGCTCCTCCGGGGCGGGGCCAGATACGCAGTATTTT; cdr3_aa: CASSSSGAGPDTQYF
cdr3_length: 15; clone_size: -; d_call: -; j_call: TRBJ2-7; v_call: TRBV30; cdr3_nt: TGTGCCTGGAAAATTGGGGCAGGAATCTCCTACGAGCAGTACTTC; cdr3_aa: CAWKIGAGISYEQYF
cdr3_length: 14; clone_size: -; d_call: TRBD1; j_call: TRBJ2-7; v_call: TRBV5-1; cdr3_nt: TGCGCCAGCAGCCCGGGGGACAGGGGCTACGAGCAGTACTTC; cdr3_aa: CASSPGDRGYEQYF
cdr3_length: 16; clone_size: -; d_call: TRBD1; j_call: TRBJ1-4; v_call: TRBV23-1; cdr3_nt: TGCGCCAGCAGTCAATCGGAACAGGGGGCGTGTGAAAAACTGTTTTTT; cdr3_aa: CASSQSEQGACEKLFF
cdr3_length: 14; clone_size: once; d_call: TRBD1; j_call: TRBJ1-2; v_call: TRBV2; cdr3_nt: TGTGCCAGCAGTGTGCGGCAGGGGGCCGGGGGCTACACCTTC; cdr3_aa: CASSVRQGAGGYTF
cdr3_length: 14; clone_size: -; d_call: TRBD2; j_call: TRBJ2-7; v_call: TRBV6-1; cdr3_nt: TGTGCCAGCAGTGAAGGTACTAGCGGGGTTGTGCAGTACTTC; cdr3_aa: CASSEGTSGVVQYF
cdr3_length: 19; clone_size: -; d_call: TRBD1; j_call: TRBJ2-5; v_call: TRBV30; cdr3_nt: TGTGCCTGGAGTCGCACCCGGACAGGAGAGGGGTATATACAAGAGACCCAGTACTTC; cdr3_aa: CAWSRTRTGEGYIQETQYF
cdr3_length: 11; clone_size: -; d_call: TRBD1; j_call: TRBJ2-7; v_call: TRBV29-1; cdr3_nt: TGCAGCGTTTCAACAGGGGTTGAGCAGTACTTC; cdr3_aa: CSVSTGVEQYF
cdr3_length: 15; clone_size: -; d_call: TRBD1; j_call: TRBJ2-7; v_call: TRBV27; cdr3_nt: TGTGCCAGCAGCTATCTGACAGGGGGTACCGACGAGCAGTACTTC; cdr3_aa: CASSYLTGGTDEQYF
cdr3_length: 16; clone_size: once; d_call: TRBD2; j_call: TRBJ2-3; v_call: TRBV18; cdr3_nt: TGTGCCAGCTCACCGCGGGGGGGCCGTTTCACAGATACGCAGTATTTT; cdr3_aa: CASSPRGGRFTDTQYF
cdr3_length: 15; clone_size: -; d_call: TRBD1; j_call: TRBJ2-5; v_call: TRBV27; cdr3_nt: TGTGCCAGCAGTCCCTGGACAGGGGAGAGGGAGACCCAGTACTTC; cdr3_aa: CASSPWTGERETQYF
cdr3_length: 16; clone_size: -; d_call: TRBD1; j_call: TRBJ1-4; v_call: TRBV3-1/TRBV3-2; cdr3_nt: TGTGCCAGCAGCCAACGGGAGGGACAGGGGGAAGAAAAACTGTTTTTT; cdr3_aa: CASSQREGQGEEKLFF
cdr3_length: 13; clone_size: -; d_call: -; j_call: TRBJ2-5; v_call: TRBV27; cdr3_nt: TGTGCCAGCACCCTGGGTGAGCGGGAGACCCAGTACTTC; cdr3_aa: CASTLGERETQYF
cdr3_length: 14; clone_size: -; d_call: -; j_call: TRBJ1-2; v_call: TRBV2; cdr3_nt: TGTGCCAGCAGTGAAGCAGGCAGGTACTATGGCTACACCTTC; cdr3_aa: CASSEAGRYYGYTF
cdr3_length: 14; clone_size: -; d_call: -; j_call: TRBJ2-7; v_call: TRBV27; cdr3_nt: TGTGCCAGCAGCGATACGGGGAGCTCCTACGAGCAGTACTTC; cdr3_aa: CASSDTGSSYEQYF
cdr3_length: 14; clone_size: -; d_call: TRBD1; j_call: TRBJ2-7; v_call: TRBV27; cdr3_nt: TGTGCCAGCAGCCAGGACAGGGGAGGCTACGAGCAGTACTTC; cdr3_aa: CASSQDRGGYEQYF
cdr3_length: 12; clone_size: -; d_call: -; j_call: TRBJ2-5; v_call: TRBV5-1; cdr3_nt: TGCGCCAGCAGCTTGGCCCGAGAGACCCAGTACTTC; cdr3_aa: CASSLARETQYF
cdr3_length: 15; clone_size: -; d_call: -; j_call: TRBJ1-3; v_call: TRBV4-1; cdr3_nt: TGCGCCAGCAGCCAAGCAGGTTCCTCTGGAAACACCATATATTTT; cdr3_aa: CASSQAGSSGNTIYF
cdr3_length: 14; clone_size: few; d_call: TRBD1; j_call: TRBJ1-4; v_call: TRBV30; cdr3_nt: TGTGCCTGGTCGCGGGACAGCTACCCGGAAAAACTGTTTTTT; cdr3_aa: CAWSRDSYPEKLFF
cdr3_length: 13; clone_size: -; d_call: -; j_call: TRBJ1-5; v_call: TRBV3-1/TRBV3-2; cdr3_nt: TGTGCCAGCAGCAGTACACAGGATCAGCCCCAGCATTTT; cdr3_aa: CASSSTQDQPQHF
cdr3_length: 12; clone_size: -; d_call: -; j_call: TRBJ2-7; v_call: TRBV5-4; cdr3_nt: TGTGCCAGCCGGGGTCAAACCTACGAGCAGTACTTC; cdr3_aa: CASRGQTYEQYF
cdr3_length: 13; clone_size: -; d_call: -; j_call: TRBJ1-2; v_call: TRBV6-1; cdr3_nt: TGTGCCAGCAGTGAACTAGGGGCGAATGGCTACACCTTC; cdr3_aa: CASSELGANGYTF
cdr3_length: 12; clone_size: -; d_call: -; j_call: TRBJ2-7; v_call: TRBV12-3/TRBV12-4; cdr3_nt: TGTGCCAGCAGTCAAAGGGGTATTGAGCAGTACTTC; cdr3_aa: CASSQRGIEQYF
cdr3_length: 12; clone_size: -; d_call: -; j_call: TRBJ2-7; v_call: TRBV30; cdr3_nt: TGTGCCTGGAGTGCCGGGGGCTACGAGCAGTACTTC; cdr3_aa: CAWSAGGYEQYF
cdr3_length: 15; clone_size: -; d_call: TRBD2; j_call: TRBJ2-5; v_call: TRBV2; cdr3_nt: TGTGCCAGCAGGCCTGGACTAGCGGAGGGGGAGACCCAGTACTTC; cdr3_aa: CASRPGLAEGETQYF
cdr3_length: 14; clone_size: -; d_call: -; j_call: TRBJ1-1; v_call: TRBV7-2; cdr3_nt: TGTGCCAGCAGCTTCCGCCGACTAAACACTGAAGCTTTCTTT; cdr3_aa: CASSFRRLNTEAFF
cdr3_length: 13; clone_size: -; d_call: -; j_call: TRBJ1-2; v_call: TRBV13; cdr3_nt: TGTGCCAGCAGCCTCAGCCCTCAGGATGGCTACACCTTC; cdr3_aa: CASSLSPQDGYTF
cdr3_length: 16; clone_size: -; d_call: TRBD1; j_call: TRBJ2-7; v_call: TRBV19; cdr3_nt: TGTGCCAGTAGTATAGATGCAGGGGGCTTCGTGTACGAGCAGTACTTC; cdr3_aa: CASSIDAGGFVYEQYF
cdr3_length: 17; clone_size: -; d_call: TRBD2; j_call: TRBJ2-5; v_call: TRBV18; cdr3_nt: TGTGCCAGCTCACCACCGCAGCGGGGGGCTTCTCAAGAGACCCAGTACTTC; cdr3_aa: CASSPPQRGASQETQYF
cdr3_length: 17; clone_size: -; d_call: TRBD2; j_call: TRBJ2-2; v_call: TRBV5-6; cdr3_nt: TGTGCCAGCAGCTCATGGGGGCTAGCGGGCAACACCGGGGAGCTGTTTTTT; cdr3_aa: CASSSWGLAGNTGELFF
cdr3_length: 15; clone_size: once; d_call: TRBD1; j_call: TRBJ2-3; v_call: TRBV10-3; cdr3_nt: TGTGCCATCAACGCCAACAGGGGAATGACAGATACGCAGTATTTT; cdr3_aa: CAINANRGMTDTQYF
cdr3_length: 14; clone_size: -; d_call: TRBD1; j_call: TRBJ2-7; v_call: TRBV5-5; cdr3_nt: TGTGCCAGCAGCTTCGGGACAGGGGTCCAGGGGCAGTACTTC; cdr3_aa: CASSFGTGVQGQYF
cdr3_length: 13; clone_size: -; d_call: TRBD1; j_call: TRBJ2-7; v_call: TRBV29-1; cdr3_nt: TGCAGCGTTGAAGGACAGGGCGCCTACGAGCAGTACTTC; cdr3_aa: CSVEGQGAYEQYF
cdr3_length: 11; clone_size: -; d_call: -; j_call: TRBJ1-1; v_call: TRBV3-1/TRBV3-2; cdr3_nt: TGTGCCAGCAGGAGAGGAACGGAAGCTTTCTTT; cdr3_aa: CASRRGTEAFF
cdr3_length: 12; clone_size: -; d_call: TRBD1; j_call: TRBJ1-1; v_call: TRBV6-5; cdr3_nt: TGTGCCTGCGGACAGGGGGACACTGAAGCTTTCTTT; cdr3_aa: CACGQGDTEAFF
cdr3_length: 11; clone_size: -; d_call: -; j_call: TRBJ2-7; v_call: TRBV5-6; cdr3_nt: TGTGCCAGTAGTTTGGAGCGCGAGCAGTACTTC; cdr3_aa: CASSLEREQYF
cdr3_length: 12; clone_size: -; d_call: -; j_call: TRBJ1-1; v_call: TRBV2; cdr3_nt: TGTGCCAGCAGTATTACGGGTCTCGGGGCTTTCTTT; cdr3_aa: CASSITGLGAFF
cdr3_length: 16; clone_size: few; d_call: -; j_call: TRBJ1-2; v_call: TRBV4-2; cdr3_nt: TGTGCCAGCAGCCAAAGCGGACAGAATCGCCTCTATGGCTACACCTTC; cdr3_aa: CASSQSGQNRLYGYTF
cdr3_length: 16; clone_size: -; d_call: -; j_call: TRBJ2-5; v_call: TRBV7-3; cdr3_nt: TGTGCCAGCAGCCCGCGGACAGTAGTAGGACAAGAGACCCAGTACTTC; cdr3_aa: CASSPRTVVGQETQYF
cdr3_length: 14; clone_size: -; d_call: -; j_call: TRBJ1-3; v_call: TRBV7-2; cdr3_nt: TGTGCCAGCAGCTTAGGCCAGGGAGGAAACACCATATATTTT; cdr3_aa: CASSLGQGGNTIYF
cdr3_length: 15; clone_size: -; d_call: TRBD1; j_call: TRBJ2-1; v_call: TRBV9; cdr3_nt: TGTGCCAGCAGCGTAGAGGGACAGGGGGCCAATGAGCAGTTCTTC; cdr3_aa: CASSVEGQGANEQFF
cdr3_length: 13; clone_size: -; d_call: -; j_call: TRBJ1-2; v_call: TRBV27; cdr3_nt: TGTACCAGCAGTCTCGACATCCGCTATGGCTACACCTTC; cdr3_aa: CTSSLDIRYGYTF
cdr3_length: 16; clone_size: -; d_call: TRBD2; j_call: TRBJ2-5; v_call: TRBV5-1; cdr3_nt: TGCGCCAGCAGCGGGACTAGCGGGGGGGCGGAGGAGACCCAGTACTTC; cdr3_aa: CASSGTSGGAEETQYF
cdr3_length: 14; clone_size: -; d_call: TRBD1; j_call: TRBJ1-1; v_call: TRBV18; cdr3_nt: TGTGCCAGCTCTTCCAGGGGGACAGACACTGAAGCTTTCTTT; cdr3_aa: CASSSRGTDTEAFF
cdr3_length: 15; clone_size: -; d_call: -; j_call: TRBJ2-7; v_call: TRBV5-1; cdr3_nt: TGCGCCAGCAGCTTGGAAGCGGACTCCTCCTACGAGCAGTACTTC; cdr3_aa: CASSLEADSSYEQYF
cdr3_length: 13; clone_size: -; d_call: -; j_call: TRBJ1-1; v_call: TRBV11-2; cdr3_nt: TGTGCCAGCAGCTGGGGCAGCAACACTGAAGCTTTCTTT; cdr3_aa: CASSWGSNTEAFF
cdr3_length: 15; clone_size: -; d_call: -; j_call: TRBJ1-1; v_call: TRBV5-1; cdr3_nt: TGCGCCAGCAGCTTGGCCACCGGGTTGAACACTGAAGCTTTCTTT; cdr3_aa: CASSLATGLNTEAFF
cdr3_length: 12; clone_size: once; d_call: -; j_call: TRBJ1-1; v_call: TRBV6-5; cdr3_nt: TGTGCCAGCAGCACACTGAACACTGAAGCTTTCTTT; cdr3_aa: CASSTLNTEAFF
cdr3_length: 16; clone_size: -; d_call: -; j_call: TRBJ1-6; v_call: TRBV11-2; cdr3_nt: TGTGCCAGCAGGGGATCCCGGGACTGGCCTAATTCACCCCTCCACTTT; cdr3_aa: CASRGSRDWPNSPLHF
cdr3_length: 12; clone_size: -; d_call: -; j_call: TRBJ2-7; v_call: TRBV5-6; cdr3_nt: TGTGCCAGCAGCTTCCACTCCTACGAGCAGTACTTC; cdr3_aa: CASSFHSYEQYF
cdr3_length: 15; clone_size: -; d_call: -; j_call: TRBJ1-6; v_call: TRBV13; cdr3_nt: TGTGCCAGCAGCTCCGCCGGGATAGGGAATTCACCCCTCCACTTT; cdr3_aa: CASSSAGIGNSPLHF
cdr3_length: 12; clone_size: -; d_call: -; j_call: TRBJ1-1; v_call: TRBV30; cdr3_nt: TGTGCCTGGAGACCAGAGGGCAGGCAAGCTTTCTTT; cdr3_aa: CAWRPEGRQAFF
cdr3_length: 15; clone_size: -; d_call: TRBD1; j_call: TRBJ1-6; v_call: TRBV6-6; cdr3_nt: TGTGCCAGCAGTACGTCCGGGACAGGCTCGGCGCCCCTCCACTTT; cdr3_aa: CASSTSGTGSAPLHF
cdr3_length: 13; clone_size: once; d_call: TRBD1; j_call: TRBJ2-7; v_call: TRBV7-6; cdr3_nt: TGTGCCAGCAGTCCAGACAGGGTCGCCGAGCAGTACTTC; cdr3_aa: CASSPDRVAEQYF